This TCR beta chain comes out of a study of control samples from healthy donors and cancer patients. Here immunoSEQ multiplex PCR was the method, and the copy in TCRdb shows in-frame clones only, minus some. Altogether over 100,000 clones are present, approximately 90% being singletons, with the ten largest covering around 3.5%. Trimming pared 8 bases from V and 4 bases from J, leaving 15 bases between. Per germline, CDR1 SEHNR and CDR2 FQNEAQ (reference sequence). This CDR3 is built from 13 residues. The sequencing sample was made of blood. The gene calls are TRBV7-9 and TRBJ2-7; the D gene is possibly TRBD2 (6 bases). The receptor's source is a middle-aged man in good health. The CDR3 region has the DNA TGTGCCAGCGTGGGGGGTCGTTCATACGAGCAGTACTTC. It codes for CASVGGRSYEQYF.